Listed here is a single T cell receptor (beta chain). V gave up 5 bases and J gave up 4 bases; unmatched junction bases: 7. There are 15 residues in the CDR3. CDR1 and CDR2 from the germline V gene are SGHVS and FQNEAQ. The data were obtained in a study of blood T cell repertoires in COVID-19. Looking at the study overall: Samples representing acute and convalescent COVID-19 were sourced from the United States, Italy and Spain. T cells, B-cell-depleted T cells, or PBMCs provided the cDNA or gDNA that served as material.

Profiled with immunoSEQ multiplex PCR; TCRdb holds only in-frame clones, not every one. Altogether 65,000 to 80,000 clones are present, about 87% being singletons, with the ten largest covering approximately 4.5%. The sample comprised peripheral blood. This receptor was identified in a man aged 50-60 years with active COVID-19. This sequence joins TRBV7-8 and TRBJ1-4; 7 bases agree with TRBD1. In DNA form, the CDR3 reads TGTGCCAGCAGCAGTCCGGGACAGAATAATGAAAAACTGTTTTTT. It translates to CASSSPGQNNEKLFF.